The 30 T cell receptor beta chains given below trace back to one sample, sequenced in a study of long-term antiretroviral therapy in people with HIV. Version v3.0 of the immunoSEQ assay ran at survey level. The assay was immunoSEQ multiplex PCR, and TCRdb's table has in-frame clones only and misses some. The sample holds some 30,000 clones, 70% to 90% seen once. Specimen: unsorted PBMCs, collected 1.1 years after starting antiretroviral therapy. The receptor source for this set is a man between 18 and 35 years old with HIV.

V is TRBV10-3 and J is TRBJ1-2; D may be TRBD1 (6 bases). Trimming shortened V by 3 bases and J by 6 bases, and 11 bases separated the two germline ends. CDR3 size: 13 residues. Germline V lookup: CDR1 ENHRY, CDR2 SYGVKD. The CDR3: CAISDRGRHGYTF. The DNA for the CDR3 is TGTGCCATCAGTGACAGGGGTAGGCATGGCTACACCTTC.

The V call is TRBV27, the J call TRBJ2-4, with D perhaps given as TRBD1 or TRBD2 (5 bases each). CDR3 length: 11 residues. CDR1 is MNHEY and CDR2 is SMNVEV in the germline V gene (reference sequence). V was trimmed by 7 bases and J by 8 bases, leaving 9 bases between them. CDR3 sequence (DNA): TGTGCCAGCACTCAGGGACACATTCAGTACTTC. Amino acids: CASTQGHIQYF.

The CDR3 sequence is CASSFYPERQETQYF. The DNA of the CDR3 is TGTGCCAGCAGCTTTTACCCAGAAAGACAAGAGACCCAGTACTTC. The rearrangement links TRBV7-8 to TRBJ2-5; no definite D call. CDR3 length: 15 amino acids. V lost 3 bases, J lost 2 bases, and 13 bases lay in between. Germline values: CDR1 SGHVS, CDR2 FQNEAQ.

This clone was observed a single time. The chain recombines TRBV5-8 with TRBJ1-5; 7 bases are shared with TRBD1. This CDR3 contains 14 residues. The V gene's germline CDR1 is SGHTS and CDR2 YDEGEE. The ends lost 4 bases at V and 0 bases at J; junction bases unmatched: 1. In DNA form, the CDR3 reads TGTGCCAGCAGCCGGGACAGTAGCAATCAGCCCCAGCATTTT. Amino acid sequence: CASSRDSSNQPQHF.

This clone was counted a single time. DNA of the CDR3: TGTGCCGTTAGAACAGGGTTAGGAGAGACCCAGTACTTC. Translating it yields CAVRTGLGETQYF. The chain links TRBV6-5 to TRBJ2-5, with D possibly matching TRBD1 (6 bases). CDR3 length equals 13 residues. Germline assignment: CDR1 MNHEY and CDR2 SVGAGI. The V end was cut by 11 bases, the J end by 4 bases, with 17 bases between.

The V gene is TRBV7-9, the J gene TRBJ1-4, with no clear D. This CDR3 contains 13 residues. Trimming shortened V by 4 bases and J by 3 bases, and 6 bases separated the two germline ends. Germline CDR1 SEHNR, CDR2 FQNEAQ (reference sequence). The CDR3 is CASSSEANEKLFF. Here the CDR3 DNA reads TGTGCCAGCAGCTCAGAAGCTAATGAAAAACTGTTTTTT. Complete variable domain (other parts from reference TRBV7-9 and TRBJ1-4): DTGVSQNPRHKITKRGQNVTFRCDPISEHNRLYWYRQTLGQGPEFLTYFQNEAQLEKSRLLSDRFSAERPKGSFSTLEIQRTEQGDSAMYLCASSSEANEKLFFGSGTQLSVL.

The chain carries TRBV27 and TRBJ2-7, with 7 bases that match TRBD1. In germline, CDR1 is MNHEY, CDR2 SMNVEV (reference sequence). V dropped 5 bases and J dropped 2; count of bases not matched to a gene: 6. This CDR3 region has 14 residues. The DNA of the CDR3 is TGTGCCAGCAGTGAACTGGGACAGCCCTACGAGCAGTACTTC. It is translated as CASSELGQPYEQYF.

The chain combines TRBV18 with TRBJ1-1; D unresolved. This CDR3 is 12 amino acids long. Trimming removed 3 bases at V and 0 bases at J, with 2 bases between. Germline lookup yields CDR1 KGHSH and CDR2 LQKENI. The CDR3 region is CASSPMNTEAFF. CDR3 sequence (DNA): TGTGCCAGCTCACCGATGAACACTGAAGCTTTCTTT.

The chain has TRBV5-4 and TRBJ2-3; D is possibly TRBD1 (6 bases). Germline-derived CDR1 and CDR2 are SGHNT and YYREEE (reference sequence). Trimming pared 4 bases from V and 4 bases from J, leaving 13 bases between. The CDR3 is made up of 14 amino acids. The CDR3 reads CASSTIQGSDTQYF. The CDR3 DNA follows: TGTGCCAGCAGCACAATACAGGGTTCAGATACGCAGTATTTT.

This chain uses TRBV19 with TRBJ2-1; 7 nucleotides match TRBD2. Germline V CDR1 and CDR2: LNHDA, SQIVND (reference sequence). The trim removed 2 bases at V and 7 bases at J, leaving 8 bases unmatched. There are 15 residues in the CDR3. The CDR3 loop reads CASSITSGTLNEQFF. The DNA for the CDR3 is TGTGCCAGTAGTATAACGAGCGGGACCCTAAATGAGCAGTTCTTC.

Of note for this clone: The junction shows a germline mismatch at one end, possibly a read error. The CDR3 sequence: CASSVALDRGDRYNEQFF. CDR3 DNA: TGTGCCAGCAGCGTAGCCCTGGACAGGGGGGATAGGTACAATGAGCAGTTCTTC. The V and J genes are TRBV7-2 and TRBJ2-1, with TRBD1 identical over 10 bases. The CDR3 loop spans 18 amino acids. Per germline, CDR1 SGHTA and CDR2 FQGNSA.

The V call is TRBV2, the J call TRBJ1-6; D gene unclear. This CDR3 has 15 amino acids. The V and J ends lost 6 bases and 6 bases respectively, with 15 bases between them. Germline CDR1 is SNHLY and CDR2 is FYNNEI. The CDR3 DNA sequence: TGTGCCAGCAGCCCCGAATCTGTGGGTAATTCACCCCTCCACTTT. Translated, it gives CASSPESVGNSPLHF.

This clone has just one count. The gene calls are TRBV7-9 and TRBJ1-3, with unresolved D. V was shortened by 0 bases and J by 8 bases, with 11 bases between the two germline ends. The CDR3 consists of 14 residues. CDR1 is SEHNR, CDR2 FQNEAQ, per germline (reference sequence). The CDR3 DNA reads TGTGCCAGCAGCTTAGCAGGGCACTACGACACCATATATTTT. Amino acids: CASSLAGHYDTIYF.

The genes are TRBV9 and TRBJ2-7, with 7 nucleotides matching TRBD2. This CDR3 region has 16 residues. Germline CDR1 SGDLS, CDR2 YYNGEE. The trim removed 3 bases at V and 2 bases at J, leaving 11 bases unmatched. DNA for the CDR3: TGTGCCAGCAGCGCACGTGCGGGGGACTCAACCTACGAGCAGTACTTC. As protein: CASSARAGDSTYEQYF.

CDR3 residues: CASSLEPNYGYTF. The CDR3 DNA follows: TGTGCCAGCAGTTTGGAGCCAAACTATGGCTACACCTTC. The chain has TRBV27 and TRBJ1-2; D is unresolved. The germline V gene encodes CDR1 MNHEY and CDR2 SMNVEV (reference sequence). This CDR3 spans 13 amino acids. V lost 3 bases and J lost 2, with 7 bases in between.

CDR3 nucleotide sequence: TGTGCCAGCAGAGCCTACGAGGGTTCACCCCTCCACTTT. Translated, it gives CASRAYEGSPLHF. The rearrangement joins TRBV27 to TRBJ1-6; D unresolved. Per germline, CDR1 MNHEY and CDR2 SMNVEV (reference sequence). Deletions cut 6 bases from V and 9 bases from J, with 12 bases between. The CDR3 has 13 residues.

The chain combines TRBV27 with TRBJ2-2; D remains ambiguous. The CDR3 loop spans 12 amino acids. Trimming shortened V by 8 bases and J by 8 bases, and 12 bases separated the two germline ends. The germline gives CDR1 MNHEY, CDR2 SMNVEV (reference sequence). The CDR3 nucleotides read TGTGCCAGCCTAAACAGTGGGGGGGAGCTGTTTTTT. This translates into CASLNSGGELFF.

The rearrangement uses TRBV11-2 and TRBJ2-1; TRBD2 matches at 9 bases. Trimming at V came to 5 bases and at J to 10 bases, leaving 12 bases not matched to a gene. Germline CDR1 reads SGHAT; CDR2 reads FQNNGV. This CDR3 is built from 15 residues. DNA of the CDR3: TGTGCCAGCAGCCCATTAAAGGGACTAGCTGGCGAGCAGTTCTTC. Encoded protein: CASSPLKGLAGEQFF. Variable domain in full (rest from reference TRBV11-2 and TRBJ2-1): EAGVAQSPRYKIIEKRQSVAFWCNPISGHATLYWYQQILGQGPKLLIQFQNNGVVDDSQLPKDRFSAERLKGVDSTLKIQPAKLEDSAVYLCASSPLKGLAGEQFFGPGTRLTVL.

The table lists this clone with a few counts. In nucleotides, the CDR3 is TGTGCCAGCAGCCAAAGGGAGCTGGGCTATGGCTACACCTTC. Translated, it gives CASSQRELGYGYTF. V usage is TRBV4-2 and J usage is TRBJ1-2, with no clear D. V lost 2 bases and J lost 4, with 11 bases in between. Germline V gives CDR1 LGHNA, CDR2 YNFKEQ. The CDR3 runs to 14 residues.

This chain links TRBV27 with TRBJ1-2; D not resolved. Per germline, CDR1 MNHEY and CDR2 SMNVEV (reference sequence). The CDR3 has 15 residues. The V gene lost 6 bases and the J gene lost 1 base, with 15 bases spanning the gap. The DNA of the CDR3 is TGTGCCAGCAGCCTTGGAGCAGGATATAACTATGGCTACACCTTC. Residues: CASSLGAGYNYGYTF.

The DNA for the CDR3 is TGTGCCACCTCGGGGCATCAGACCCAGTACTTC. Amino acids: CATSGHQTQYF. The chain joins TRBV19 to TRBJ2-5, with D possibly called TRBD1 or TRBD2 (5 bases each). With 10 bases removed from V and 6 bases from J, the gap between germline ends came to 12 bases. This CDR3 comprises 11 residues. The germline V gene encodes CDR1 LNHDA and CDR2 SQIVND (reference sequence).

The V call is TRBV18, the J call TRBJ1-1; unclear D gene. The germline V gene has CDR1 KGHSH and CDR2 LQKENI. The CDR3 runs to 16 residues. V gave up 0 bases and J gave up 3 bases, with 14 bases separating them. CDR3 protein: CASSPPYRNSDTEAFF. Here the CDR3 DNA reads TGTGCCAGCTCACCACCGTATAGGAACTCTGACACTGAAGCTTTCTTT. Based on the CDR3 plus reference TRBV18 and TRBJ1-1, the full variable domain is NAGVMQNPRHLVRRRGQEARLRCSPMKGHSHVYWYRQLPEEGLKFMVYLQKENIIDESGMPKERFSAEFPKEGPSILRIQQVVRGDSAAYFCASSPPYRNSDTEAFFGQGTRLTVV.

The chain joins TRBV27 to TRBJ2-1, with TRBD2 matching 9 bases. Germline V gives CDR1 MNHEY, CDR2 SMNVEV (reference sequence). Trimming removed 5 bases from V and 8 bases from J; junction bases left unmatched: 10. The CDR3 contains 15 residues. Written as DNA, the CDR3 is TGTGCCAGCAGTCCTTTAGCGGGAGTGAGCGATGAGCAGTTCTTC. Amino acid sequence: CASSPLAGVSDEQFF.

The V and J genes are TRBV6-5 and TRBJ2-6; D gene ambiguous. The CDR3 runs to 16 residues. Germline V gene lookup returns CDR1 MNHEY and CDR2 SVGAGI. V was cut by 0 bases and J by 0 bases, with 6 bases left in between. CDR3 region: CASSYSQHSGANVLTF. For the CDR3, the DNA is TGTGCCAGCAGTTACTCCCAACACTCTGGGGCCAACGTCCTGACTTTC.

The chain has TRBV28 and TRBJ2-7; 9 nucleotides line up with TRBD1. J lost 6 bases, V lost 5 bases, and 11 bases had no gene match. This CDR3 comprises 15 residues. Per the germline V gene, CDR1 is MDHEN and CDR2 is SYDVKM. CDR3 protein: CASSGPGTGYTEQYF. CDR3 in DNA: TGTGCCAGCAGTGGCCCCGGGACAGGGTATACCGAGCAGTACTTC.

This chain uses TRBV15 with TRBJ1-1; D perhaps matches TRBD1 (5 bases). V lost 0 bases to trimming and J lost 0 bases, with 8 bases between them. The CDR3 extends over 15 amino acids. Germline V gene sequence: CDR1 LNHNV, CDR2 YYDKDF (reference sequence). This CDR3 is CATSRDRGVNTEAFF. Written as DNA, the CDR3 is TGTGCCACCAGCAGAGATCGGGGCGTGAACACTGAAGCTTTCTTT.

V is TRBV6-6 and J is TRBJ2-2, with a tentative D call TRBD2 (7 bases). CDR3 length: 15 amino acids. The germline V gene encodes CDR1 MNHNY and CDR2 SVGAGI (reference sequence). Trimming removed 0 bases from V and 7 bases from J, with 12 bases in between. CDR3 loop: CASSYSKGGDGELFF. Here the CDR3 DNA reads TGTGCCAGCAGTTACTCGAAAGGGGGGGACGGGGAGCTGTTTTTT.

This clone was observed a single time. The genes are TRBV7-6 and TRBJ1-1, with 7 nucleotides matching TRBD1. Trimming cost V 5 bases and J 6 bases; bases outside gene matches: 6. The CDR3 sequence is 13 residues long. The germline V gene encodes CDR1 SGHVS and CDR2 FNYEAQ. CDR3 bases: TGTGCCAGCAGCCCCGACAGGGTCGCTGAAGCTTTCTTT. This translates into CASSPDRVAEAFF.

The V gene is TRBV6-4, the J gene TRBJ2-2; 7 positions match TRBD1. This CDR3 region has 14 residues. J was trimmed by 5 bases and V by 2 bases; bases with no gene match: 2. CDR1 and CDR2 from the germline V gene are MRHNA and SNTAGT. This chain's CDR3 is CASSDDRVTGELFF. The CDR3 DNA reads TGTGCCAGCAGTGACGACAGGGTTACCGGGGAGCTGTTTTTT.

The chain has TRBV9 and TRBJ1-2, with no clear D. The CDR3 is 16 amino acids. V was pared by 1 base and J by 0 bases, with 13 bases between. Germline CDR1 is SGDLS and CDR2 is YYNGEE. The CDR3 coding sequence is TGTGCCAGCAGCGTACCCCGGACGGGCCCTAACTATGGCTACACCTTC. Residues: CASSVPRTGPNYGYTF.